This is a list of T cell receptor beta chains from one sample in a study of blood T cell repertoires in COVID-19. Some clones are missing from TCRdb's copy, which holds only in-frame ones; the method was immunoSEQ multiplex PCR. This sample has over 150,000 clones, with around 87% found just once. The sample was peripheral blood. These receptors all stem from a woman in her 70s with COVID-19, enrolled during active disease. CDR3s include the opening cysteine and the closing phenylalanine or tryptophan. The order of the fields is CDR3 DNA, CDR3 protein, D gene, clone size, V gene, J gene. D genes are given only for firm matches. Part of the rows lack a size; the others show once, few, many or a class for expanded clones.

cdr3_nt: TGTGCCACAGAAAAACGACAGGGCGGGAATGAGCAGTTCTTC
cdr3_aa: CATEKRQGGNEQFF
d_call: TRBD1
clone_size: NA
v_call: TRBV10-3
j_call: TRBJ2-1

cdr3_nt: TGCAGTGCTAGTGCGGGGGTCACTGAAGCTTTCTTT
cdr3_aa: CSASAGVTEAFF
d_call: NA
clone_size: NA
v_call: TRBV20-1
j_call: TRBJ1-1

cdr3_nt: TGCAGCGGTTGGGACAGGTACGAGCAGTACTTC
cdr3_aa: CSGWDRYEQYF
d_call: TRBD1
clone_size: few
v_call: TRBV29-1
j_call: TRBJ2-7

cdr3_nt: TGTGCCAGCTCACCGGGGGGACAGAGAACCTACGAGCAGTACTTC
cdr3_aa: CASSPGGQRTYEQYF
d_call: NA
clone_size: NA
v_call: TRBV18
j_call: TRBJ2-7

cdr3_nt: TGCAGTGCTAGTAGGGACACGGGGAATTCACCCCTCCACTTT
cdr3_aa: CSASRDTGNSPLHF
d_call: NA
clone_size: once
v_call: TRBV20-1
j_call: TRBJ1-6

cdr3_nt: TGTGCCAGTAGTATGGCGGGGACGAACATTCAGTACTTC
cdr3_aa: CASSMAGTNIQYF
d_call: NA
clone_size: NA
v_call: TRBV19
j_call: TRBJ2-4

cdr3_nt: TGCGCCAGCAGCGCGGGGACAGGGGGCGAGGGTGGCTACACCTTC
cdr3_aa: CASSAGTGGEGGYTF
d_call: TRBD1
clone_size: few
v_call: TRBV5-1
j_call: TRBJ1-2

cdr3_nt: TGTGCCTGGGGAAAACTCAATAATGAAAAACTGTTTTTT
cdr3_aa: CAWGKLNNEKLFF
d_call: NA
clone_size: NA
v_call: TRBV30
j_call: TRBJ1-4

cdr3_nt: TGTGCCAGCAGCCCTCGAGTGGGCGCTACTCTTAATCAGCCCCAGCATTTT
cdr3_aa: CASSPRVGATLNQPQHF
d_call: NA
clone_size: NA
v_call: TRBV4-2
j_call: TRBJ1-5

cdr3_nt: TGTGCCAGCAGCCCCGGGACAGATGCCGGGGAGCTGTTTTTT
cdr3_aa: CASSPGTDAGELFF
d_call: TRBD1
clone_size: NA
v_call: TRBV2
j_call: TRBJ2-2

cdr3_nt: TGCGCCAGCAGCCCCGGCGGCGGGTACTATGGCTACACCTTC
cdr3_aa: CASSPGGGYYGYTF
d_call: NA
clone_size: NA
v_call: TRBV5-1
j_call: TRBJ1-2

cdr3_nt: TGTGCCAGCAACCCCCAAGGACAGGGTGGGTCTGGGGCCAACGTCCTGACTTTC
cdr3_aa: CASNPQGQGGSGANVLTF
d_call: TRBD1
clone_size: once
v_call: TRBV2
j_call: TRBJ2-6

cdr3_nt: TGTGCCATCAGTGGGACAGGGGGGGTCGGGAACACTGAAGCTTTCTTT
cdr3_aa: CAISGTGGVGNTEAFF
d_call: TRBD1
clone_size: NA
v_call: TRBV10-3
j_call: TRBJ1-1

cdr3_nt: TGTGCCAGCAGCCAATACCGACAGGCAGGAGATACGCAGTATTTT
cdr3_aa: CASSQYRQAGDTQYF
d_call: NA
clone_size: NA
v_call: TRBV3-1/TRBV3-2
j_call: TRBJ2-3

cdr3_nt: TGTGCCAGCTCACTTACAGGGGGCGCGGTAGTCAACACTGAAGCTTTCTTT
cdr3_aa: CASSLTGGAVVNTEAFF
d_call: TRBD1
clone_size: NA
v_call: TRBV18
j_call: TRBJ1-1

cdr3_nt: TGTGCCAGCAGTTACTCGAGTACGGACAGGGGAGGCGGCTACACCTTC
cdr3_aa: CASSYSSTDRGGGYTF
d_call: TRBD1
clone_size: few
v_call: TRBV6-5
j_call: TRBJ1-2

cdr3_nt: TGTGCCACCAGCAGAGATACTGTCCCTGGAAACACCATATATTTT
cdr3_aa: CATSRDTVPGNTIYF
d_call: NA
clone_size: NA
v_call: TRBV15
j_call: TRBJ1-3

cdr3_nt: TGTGCCAGCAGCCGGGTCGCAGATACGCAGTATTTT
cdr3_aa: CASSRVADTQYF
d_call: NA
clone_size: once
v_call: TRBV5-4
j_call: TRBJ2-3

cdr3_nt: TGTGCCAGTAGTACCGGCGGAGGGATAGAAAAACTGTTTTTT
cdr3_aa: CASSTGGGIEKLFF
d_call: NA
clone_size: once
v_call: TRBV19
j_call: TRBJ1-4

cdr3_nt: TGCGCCAGCAGCCAAGAGACAGTCTCCTACGAGCAGTACTTC
cdr3_aa: CASSQETVSYEQYF
d_call: NA
clone_size: NA
v_call: TRBV4-1
j_call: TRBJ2-7

cdr3_nt: TGTGCCAGCAGCCAAGAGGATCGGGGGACAGATACGCAGTATTTT
cdr3_aa: CASSQEDRGTDTQYF
d_call: NA
clone_size: NA
v_call: TRBV3-1/TRBV3-2
j_call: TRBJ2-3

cdr3_nt: TGTGCCAGCTCACCAGTGGAGGGGCGGGGGGCCACAGATACGCAGTATTTT
cdr3_aa: CASSPVEGRGATDTQYF
d_call: TRBD2
clone_size: NA
v_call: TRBV18
j_call: TRBJ2-3

cdr3_nt: TGTGCCAGCTCACCACGCGGGTCTAATGAAAAACTGTTTTTT
cdr3_aa: CASSPRGSNEKLFF
d_call: NA
clone_size: NA
v_call: TRBV18
j_call: TRBJ1-4

cdr3_nt: TGCGCCAGCAGCCAGAGGGATAGGGAGACCCAGTACTTC
cdr3_aa: CASSQRDRETQYF
d_call: NA
clone_size: NA
v_call: TRBV4-1
j_call: TRBJ2-5

cdr3_nt: TGTGCCAGCAGCCAAGACCCGGGGACAGGGGATTCGTATTTT
cdr3_aa: CASSQDPGTGDSYF
d_call: TRBD1
clone_size: NA
v_call: TRBV3-1/TRBV3-2
j_call: TRBJ1-3

cdr3_nt: TGTGCCATACGCCCGGGGATCGGAGACAGGGATAATTCACCCCTCCACTTT
cdr3_aa: CAIRPGIGDRDNSPLHF
d_call: TRBD1
clone_size: NA
v_call: TRBV10-3
j_call: TRBJ1-6

cdr3_nt: TGTGCCAGCAGGACTACAGGGAGGGGCACTGAAGCTTTCTTT
cdr3_aa: CASRTTGRGTEAFF
d_call: NA
clone_size: NA
v_call: TRBV6-5
j_call: TRBJ1-1

cdr3_nt: TGTGCCAGCAGTTACACGGGGGGCCCAAATTCACCCCTCCACTTT
cdr3_aa: CASSYTGGPNSPLHF
d_call: NA
clone_size: NA
v_call: TRBV6-5
j_call: TRBJ1-6

cdr3_nt: TGCGCCAGCAGCTTGGGAGTTATTAGGGACACCTATGGCTACACCTTC
cdr3_aa: CASSLGVIRDTYGYTF
d_call: NA
clone_size: NA
v_call: TRBV5-1
j_call: TRBJ1-2

cdr3_nt: TGTGCCAGCAGCCGCCAGCCGCGACTAGCGGGGGGGGAAGAGACCCAGTACTTC
cdr3_aa: CASSRQPRLAGGEETQYF
d_call: TRBD2
clone_size: NA
v_call: TRBV3-1/TRBV3-2
j_call: TRBJ2-5

cdr3_nt: TGTGCCAGCAGTCGGCCCCTGACAGGGGGCAACAAAATGAAGTACTTC
cdr3_aa: CASSRPLTGGNKMKYF
d_call: TRBD1
clone_size: NA
v_call: TRBV28
j_call: TRBJ2-7

cdr3_nt: TGCGCCAGCAGCAGAAGGACAGGGGATTCAGAGACCCAGTACTTC
cdr3_aa: CASSRRTGDSETQYF
d_call: TRBD1
clone_size: NA
v_call: TRBV5-1
j_call: TRBJ2-5

cdr3_nt: TGTGCCAGCAGTGAATACGGTGGTAGCAATCAGCCCCAGCATTTT
cdr3_aa: CASSEYGGSNQPQHF
d_call: NA
clone_size: NA
v_call: TRBV2
j_call: TRBJ1-5

cdr3_nt: TGTGCCAGTACCCCCGGGACAGGATTGGTCGGCTACACCTTC
cdr3_aa: CASTPGTGLVGYTF
d_call: TRBD1
clone_size: NA
v_call: TRBV19
j_call: TRBJ1-2

cdr3_nt: TGTGCCAGCAGCCAAACAGGGAGGGATGACGAAGCTTTCTTT
cdr3_aa: CASSQTGRDDEAFF
d_call: NA
clone_size: NA
v_call: TRBV3-1/TRBV3-2
j_call: TRBJ1-1

cdr3_nt: TGTGCCAGCTCACCTCTGCCAGGGCAGAACACTGAAGCTTTCTTT
cdr3_aa: CASSPLPGQNTEAFF
d_call: NA
clone_size: once
v_call: TRBV18
j_call: TRBJ1-1

cdr3_nt: TGTGCCAGCAGCCCCGGACTAGTTTGGACAGATACGCAGTATTTT
cdr3_aa: CASSPGLVWTDTQYF
d_call: TRBD2
clone_size: NA
v_call: TRBV7-2
j_call: TRBJ2-3

cdr3_nt: TGTGCCAGCAGTGAATGGCAGGGAGGTACGTTAGGGACCCAGTACTTC
cdr3_aa: CASSEWQGGTLGTQYF
d_call: NA
clone_size: NA
v_call: TRBV6-1
j_call: TRBJ2-5

cdr3_nt: TGTGCCACCAGTGATTCGGTAGCGGGGGGGCCAAATACGCAGTATTTT
cdr3_aa: CATSDSVAGGPNTQYF
d_call: TRBD2
clone_size: NA
v_call: TRBV24-1
j_call: TRBJ2-3

cdr3_nt: TGTGCCAGCAGCTTCGGGGGGGCTGGCTACACCTTC
cdr3_aa: CASSFGGAGYTF
d_call: NA
clone_size: NA
v_call: TRBV7-8
j_call: TRBJ1-2

cdr3_nt: TGTGCCTGGGGGACTCCTTGGCGGGGGCTCACAGATACGCAGTATTTT
cdr3_aa: CAWGTPWRGLTDTQYF
d_call: NA
clone_size: NA
v_call: TRBV30
j_call: TRBJ2-3

cdr3_nt: TGCGCCAGCAGCTTCGAGGCTAGCGGGGAGCCTACCTTATACAATGAGCAGTTCTTC
cdr3_aa: CASSFEASGEPTLYNEQFF
d_call: TRBD2
clone_size: NA
v_call: TRBV5-1
j_call: TRBJ2-1

cdr3_nt: TGTGCCAGCAGAGCTGACAGGGATAGCAATCAGCCCCAGCATTTT
cdr3_aa: CASRADRDSNQPQHF
d_call: TRBD1
clone_size: once
v_call: TRBV6-5
j_call: TRBJ1-5

cdr3_nt: TGTGCCATCAGTGAGTCAGGCAGGGGTAGGCCCTACGAGCAGTACTTC
cdr3_aa: CAISESGRGRPYEQYF
d_call: NA
clone_size: NA
v_call: TRBV10-3
j_call: TRBJ2-7

cdr3_nt: TGTGCCAGCAAACCTGGCCGGGGGAGGTGGACTGAAGCTTTCTTT
cdr3_aa: CASKPGRGRWTEAFF
d_call: NA
clone_size: NA
v_call: TRBV6-5
j_call: TRBJ1-1

cdr3_nt: TGTGCCAGCAGCTCCCGGCGGCGGGGGGGCTCCTACGAGCAGTACTTC
cdr3_aa: CASSSRRRGGSYEQYF
d_call: TRBD2
clone_size: NA
v_call: TRBV3-1/TRBV3-2
j_call: TRBJ2-7

cdr3_nt: TGTGCCAGCAGTTTATCCTTGTACACTGAAGCTTTCTTT
cdr3_aa: CASSLSLYTEAFF
d_call: NA
clone_size: NA
v_call: TRBV6-5
j_call: TRBJ1-1

cdr3_nt: TGTGCCAGCAGCCGGACAGCGTCTAACTATGGCTACACCTTC
cdr3_aa: CASSRTASNYGYTF
d_call: NA
clone_size: NA
v_call: TRBV3-1/TRBV3-2
j_call: TRBJ1-2

cdr3_nt: TGTGCCAGCACACCAAGGGAAGGACAGCCTACAGATACGCAGTATTTT
cdr3_aa: CASTPREGQPTDTQYF
d_call: NA
clone_size: NA
v_call: TRBV7-8
j_call: TRBJ2-3

cdr3_nt: TGTGCCATCAGCCCTGCCCTGACAGTCTATGGCTACACCTTC
cdr3_aa: CAISPALTVYGYTF
d_call: NA
clone_size: NA
v_call: TRBV10-3
j_call: TRBJ1-2

cdr3_nt: TGCAGCGTGTCCAGAGAGGGAGGCACTGAAGCTTTCTTT
cdr3_aa: CSVSREGGTEAFF
d_call: NA
clone_size: NA
v_call: TRBV29-1
j_call: TRBJ1-1

cdr3_nt: TGTGCCAGTACCTCGACAGGCCTTGGGGCTGGAAACACCATATATTTT
cdr3_aa: CASTSTGLGAGNTIYF
d_call: NA
clone_size: once
v_call: TRBV19
j_call: TRBJ1-3

cdr3_nt: TGTGCCAGCAGCTTAGGTAGCGGGGGGGCGTCAGATACGCAGTATTTT
cdr3_aa: CASSLGSGGASDTQYF
d_call: TRBD2
clone_size: NA
v_call: TRBV11-3
j_call: TRBJ2-3

cdr3_nt: TGTGCCAGCCTAGCGGACAGGGTCTACGAGCAGTACTTC
cdr3_aa: CASLADRVYEQYF
d_call: NA
clone_size: NA
v_call: TRBV2
j_call: TRBJ2-7